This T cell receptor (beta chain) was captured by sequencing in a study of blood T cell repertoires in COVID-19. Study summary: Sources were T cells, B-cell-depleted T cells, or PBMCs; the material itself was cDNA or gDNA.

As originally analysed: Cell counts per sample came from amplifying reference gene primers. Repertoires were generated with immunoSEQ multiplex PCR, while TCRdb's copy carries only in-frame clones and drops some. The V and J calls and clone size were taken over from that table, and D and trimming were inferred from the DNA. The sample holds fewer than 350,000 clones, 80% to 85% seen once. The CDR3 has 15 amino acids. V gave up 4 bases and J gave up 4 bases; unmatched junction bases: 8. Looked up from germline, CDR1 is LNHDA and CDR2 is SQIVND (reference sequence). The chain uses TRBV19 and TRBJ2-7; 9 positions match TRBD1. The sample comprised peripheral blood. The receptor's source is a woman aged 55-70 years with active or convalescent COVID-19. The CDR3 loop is CASSRTGVRRYEQYF. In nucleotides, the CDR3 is TGTGCCAGTAGTAGGACAGGGGTTCGCCGATACGAGCAGTACTTC.